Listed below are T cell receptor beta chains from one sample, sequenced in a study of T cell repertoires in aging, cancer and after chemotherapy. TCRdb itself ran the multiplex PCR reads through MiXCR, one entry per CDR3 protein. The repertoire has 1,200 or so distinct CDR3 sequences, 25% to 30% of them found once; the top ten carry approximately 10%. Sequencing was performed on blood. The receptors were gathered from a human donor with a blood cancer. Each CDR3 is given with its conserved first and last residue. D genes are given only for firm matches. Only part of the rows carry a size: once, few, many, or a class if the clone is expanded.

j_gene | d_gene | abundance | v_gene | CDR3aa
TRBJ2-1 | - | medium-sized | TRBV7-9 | CASSLVQNRDSYNEQFF
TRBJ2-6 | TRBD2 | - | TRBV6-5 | CASSRGLAGNSGANVLTF
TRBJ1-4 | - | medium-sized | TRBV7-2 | CASSLNRNTEKLFF
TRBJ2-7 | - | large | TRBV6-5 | CASSRNGLDHEQYF
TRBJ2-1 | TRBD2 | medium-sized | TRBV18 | CASSPPGLAGGNEQFF
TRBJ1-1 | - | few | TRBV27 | CASSLIGGNTEAFF
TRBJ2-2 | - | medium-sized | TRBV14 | CASSYSFTGELFF
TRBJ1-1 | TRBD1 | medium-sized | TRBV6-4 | CASNYSGTGTRGTEAFF
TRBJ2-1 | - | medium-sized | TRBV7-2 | CASSLSVLDEQFF
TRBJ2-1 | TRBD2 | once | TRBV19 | CASNPGLAGEGNEQFF
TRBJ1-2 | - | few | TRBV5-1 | CASSLAPLGKDYGYTF
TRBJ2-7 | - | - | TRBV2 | CASSEEVGISYEQYF
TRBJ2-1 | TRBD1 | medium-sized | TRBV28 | CASSLGGTGGLDEQFF
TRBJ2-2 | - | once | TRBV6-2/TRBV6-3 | CASSYDSGELFF
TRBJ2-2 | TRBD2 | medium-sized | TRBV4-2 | CASSQVGSGGNTGELFF
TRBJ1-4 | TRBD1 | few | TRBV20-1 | CSAAGTGGEKLFF
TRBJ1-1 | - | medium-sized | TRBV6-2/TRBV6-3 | CASTKSASFEAFF
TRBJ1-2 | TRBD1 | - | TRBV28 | CASKMSGGQGVYGYTF
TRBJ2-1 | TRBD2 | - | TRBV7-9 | CASSFRLAGVNEQFF
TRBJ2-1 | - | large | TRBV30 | CAWRSDKEQFF
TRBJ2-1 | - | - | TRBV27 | CASRTDSSYNEQFF
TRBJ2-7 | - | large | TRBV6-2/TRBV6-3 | CASSYLQGRYGQYF